This entry lists 22 T cell receptor beta chains sequenced from one sample in a study of T cells in tumors after PD-1 blockade. Assay: immunoSEQ multiplex PCR; the TCRdb copy retains only in-frame clones and omits some. Seen here are around 7,000 clones, about two thirds observed once, and the top ten hold 7.5% to 9.5%. Sequenced material: tumor tissue, taken after anti-PD-1 treatment. The receptors were gathered from a human donor with basal cell carcinoma.

The chain employs TRBV9 and TRBJ2-5, with 11 bases matching TRBD2. This CDR3 has 16 residues. Germline V lookup: CDR1 SGDLS, CDR2 YYNGEE. V shed 4 bases and J 1 base; nucleotides not matched to a gene: 6. The chain's CDR3 is CASSYGTSGSQETQYF. The CDR3 DNA reads as TGTGCCAGCAGCTACGGGACTAGCGGCAGCCAAGAGACCCAGTACTTC.

This clone was detected a few times. The chain is built from TRBV10-3 and TRBJ2-2, with D tentatively TRBD2 (5 bases). V was pared by 3 bases and J by 5 bases, with 7 bases between. This CDR3 region has 13 residues. Per germline, CDR1 ENHRY and CDR2 SYGVKD. The CDR3 sequence: CAISETGTGELFF. The CDR3 bases are TGTGCCATCAGTGAAACGGGGACCGGGGAGCTGTTTTTT.

The V and J genes are TRBV7-9 and TRBJ2-5, with D unclear. This CDR3 is 14 amino acids long. The ends were cut back, 7 bases at V and 5 bases at J, with 17 bases in the middle. The germline CDR1 and CDR2 sequences are SEHNR and FQNEAQ (reference sequence). CDR3 nucleotide sequence: TGTGCCAGCAACTCGCTACGACGTGGGGAGACCCAGTACTTC. Translation: CASNSLRRGETQYF.

This sequence joins TRBV7-6 and TRBJ2-6; possible D gene TRBD1, 6 bases. CDR3 size: 16 residues. Germline V gene lookup returns CDR1 SGHVS and CDR2 FNYEAQ. The V gene lost 2 bases and the J gene lost 0 bases, with 8 bases spanning the gap. The CDR3 coding sequence is TGTGCCAGCAGCTTACGGGACAACTCTGGGGCCAACGTCCTGACTTTC. Translated, it gives CASSLRDNSGANVLTF.

The V call is TRBV5-1, the J call TRBJ2-5; D remains unclear. V gave up 4 bases and J gave up 3 bases, with 4 bases separating them. The CDR3 runs 11 residues. Germline V lookup: CDR1 SGHRS, CDR2 YFSETQ. The DNA for the CDR3 is TGCGCCAGCAGCATGAAAGAGACCCAGTACTTC. This gives the protein CASSMKETQYF.

The V gene is TRBV27, the J gene TRBJ2-1; D is possibly TRBD1 or TRBD2 (5 bases each). Germline V lookup: CDR1 MNHEY, CDR2 SMNVEV (reference sequence). Trimming removed 6 bases from V and 4 bases from J, with 10 bases in between. The CDR3 is made up of 13 amino acids. CDR3 DNA: TGTGCCAGCAGCTCGGGACGTTACAATGAGCAGTTCTTC. It is translated as CASSSGRYNEQFF.

A few counts support this clone. CDR3: CATSEAGQGIQETQYF. In DNA, the CDR3 is TGTGCCACCAGTGAGGCCGGACAGGGGATACAAGAGACCCAGTACTTC. The gene calls are TRBV24-1 and TRBJ2-5, with 9 bases fitting TRBD1. Trimming removed 4 bases from V and 2 bases from J; junction bases left unmatched: 7. In germline, CDR1 is KGHDR, CDR2 SFDVKD. The CDR3 is made up of 16 amino acids.

J is TRBJ2-5 and V is TRBV19, with a weak D call TRBD1 (5 bases). There are 13 residues in the CDR3. Trimming left V 5 bases short and J 5 bases short, with 12 bases between. CDR1 is LNHDA and CDR2 is SQIVND in the germline V gene (reference sequence). The CDR3 DNA reads as TGTGCCAGTAGTCCAGGGCGGCGGGAGACCCAGTACTTC. This sequence encodes CASSPGRRETQYF.

V and J are TRBV5-1 and TRBJ2-7; 8 bases align to TRBD1. The V segment lost 0 bases and the J segment 5 bases; nucleotides outside the gene matches: 4. Germline CDR1 and CDR2: SGHRS and YFSETQ. The CDR3 length is 14 residues. The CDR3 spells CASSLAQGAHEQYF. The CDR3 DNA reads as TGCGCCAGCAGCTTGGCGCAGGGGGCTCACGAGCAGTACTTC. The entire variable domain, with the rest obtained from reference TRBV5-1 and TRBJ2-7, is as follows: KAGVTQTPRYLIKTRGQQVTLSCSPISGHRSVSWYQQTPGQGLQFLFEYFSETQRNKGNFPGRFSGRQFSNSRSEMNVSTLELGDSALYLCASSLAQGAHEQYFGPGTRLTVT.

The J gene is TRBJ2-1, the V gene TRBV9, with 8 bases aligning to TRBD1. Germline V CDR1 and CDR2: SGDLS, YYNGEE. The CDR3 spans 15 residues. Germline trimming cut 8 bases from V and 0 bases from J; bases unmatched to any gene: 7. CDR3 bases: TGTGCCAGTAAGACAGGGGACAGCTCCTACAATGAGCAGTTCTTC. Translation gives CASKTGDSSYNEQFF.

The DNA of the CDR3 is TGTGCCAGCAGCCAAGGTTTTCTTTGGCAGGGGGCGGAGTTCTTC. Amino acids: CASSQGFLWQGAEFF. V and J are TRBV14 and TRBJ2-1, with 8 bases aligning to TRBD1. Germline V CDR1 and CDR2: SGHDN, FVKESK. J was trimmed by 14 bases and V by 1 base; bases with no gene match: 13. The CDR3 is 15 amino acids.

The rearrangement links TRBV5-1 to TRBJ2-3; 7 bases match TRBD2. V trimming: 1 base; J trimming: 2 bases; junction bases outside the gene matches: 1. Germline V gene sequence: CDR1 SGHRS, CDR2 YFSETQ. This CDR3 is 14 amino acids long. The CDR3 sequence: CASSLLAVTDTQYF. In DNA, the CDR3 is TGCGCCAGCAGCTTGCTAGCGGTCACAGATACGCAGTATTTT.

The J gene is TRBJ1-5, the V gene TRBV3-1 (or the pseudogene TRBV3-2); 9 bases are a match to TRBD1. The CDR3 is made up of 15 amino acids. Germline V gives CDR1 LGHDT, CDR2 YNNKEL (reference sequence). J was trimmed by 5 bases and V by 4 bases; bases with no gene match: 6. CDR3 region: CASSPDRGRDQPQHF. The CDR3 nucleotides are TGTGCCAGCAGCCCGGACAGGGGACGAGATCAGCCCCAGCATTTT.

CDR3 loop: CSVEDGTSEIAFF. The CDR3 region has the DNA TGCAGCGTTGAAGATGGGACCTCCGAAATAGCTTTCTTT. The chain links TRBV29-1 to TRBJ1-1; tentative D call: TRBD1 (5 bases). CDR1 is SQVTM, CDR2 ANQGSEA, per germline. Trimming took off 0 bases at V and 10 bases at J, with 15 bases between the two ends. This CDR3 is 13 amino acids long.

The chain is built from TRBV9 and TRBJ1-2, with TRBD1 identical over 11 bases. With 4 bases clipped from V and 6 bases from J, the junction kept 5 bases outside the gene matches. From germline, CDR1 is SGDLS and CDR2 YYNGEE. The CDR3 has 14 amino acids. Here the CDR3 DNA reads TGTGCCAGCAGCTCGGACAGGGGGCCTCATGGCTACACCTTC. This translates into CASSSDRGPHGYTF. The variable domain in full, with the rest retrieved from reference TRBV9 and TRBJ1-2, is DSGVTQTPKHLITATGQRVTLRCSPRSGDLSVYWYQQSLDQGLQFLIQYYNGEERAKGNILERFSAQQFPDLHSELNLSSLELGDSALYFCASSSDRGPHGYTFGSGTRLTVV.

The rearrangement joins TRBV2 to TRBJ2-3, with D tentatively TRBD1 or TRBD2 (5 bases each). Germline loops: CDR1 SNHLY, CDR2 FYNNEI. Trimming removed 4 bases from V and 0 bases from J, with 8 bases in between. The length of the CDR3 is 14 residues. The CDR3 bases are TGTGCCAGCAGTGCGGGACCTAGCACAGATACGCAGTATTTT. Residues: CASSAGPSTDTQYF.

DNA for the CDR3: TGTGCCAGCAGTTTTAGGAGCACCGGGGAGCTGTTTTTT. It specifies CASSFRSTGELFF. This chain links TRBV27 with TRBJ2-2; D uncertain. The V gene's germline CDR1 is MNHEY and CDR2 SMNVEV (reference sequence). Between the trimmed V and J ends, which lost 3 bases and 4 bases, there was a span of 6 bases. This CDR3 comprises 13 residues.

This chain joins TRBV5-1 and TRBJ2-5, with unresolved D. CDR1 is SGHRS, CDR2 YFSETQ, per germline. The CDR3 sequence is 13 residues long. Deletions cut 1 base from V and 1 base from J, with 5 bases between. The CDR3 protein is CASSLRPQETQYF. CDR3 DNA sequence: TGCGCCAGCAGCTTGCGTCCCCAAGAGACCCAGTACTTC.

This chain links TRBV11-1 with TRBJ2-7; 10 bases map to TRBD2. V gave up 6 bases and J gave up 2 bases; unmatched junction bases: 4. The CDR3 length is 14 residues. Per the germline V gene, CDR1 is SGHAT and CDR2 is FQDESV (reference sequence). The CDR3, as DNA: TGTGCCAGCAGAACCGGGACTAGCGCCTACGAGCAGTACTTC. It encodes CASRTGTSAYEQYF.

V usage is TRBV27 and J usage is TRBJ2-1; 7 bases agree with TRBD1. The germline CDR1 and CDR2 sequences are MNHEY and SMNVEV (reference sequence). Losses at the gene ends were 2 bases for V and 9 bases for J; bases not matched to a gene: 7. The CDR3 has 14 amino acids. CDR3 bases: TGTGCCAGCAGTTTAAGGGGGCGCGAATCTGAGCAGTTCTTC. Translating gives CASSLRGRESEQFF.

The V gene is TRBV5-1, the J gene TRBJ1-2; no definite D call. Looked up from germline, CDR1 is SGHRS and CDR2 is YFSETQ. The CDR3 contains 13 residues. Trimming took 3 bases from V and 5 from J, leaving 11 bases between them. The CDR3 region is CASSSDGEYGYTF. In nucleotides, the CDR3 is TGCGCCAGCAGCTCGGACGGAGAGTATGGCTACACCTTC.

The V and J genes are TRBV9 and TRBJ1-2; D remains ambiguous. V was shortened by 2 bases and J by 5 bases, with 10 bases between the two germline ends. The CDR3 sequence is 13 residues long. The germline V gene encodes CDR1 SGDLS and CDR2 YYNGEE. The CDR3 sequence: CASSVGGYYGYTF. In nucleotides, the CDR3 is TGTGCCAGCAGCGTTGGCGGCTATTATGGCTACACCTTC.